This T cell receptor beta chain was obtained from a study of blood T cell repertoires in COVID-19. Study in general: Italy, Spain and the United States were the sources of the convalescent and acute COVID-19 samples. In each case, the material was cDNA or gDNA derived from T cells, B-cell-depleted T cells, or PBMCs.

This CDR3 is 19 amino acids long. In germline, CDR1 is MNHNS, CDR2 SASEGT. Trimming shortened V by 4 bases and J by 2 bases, and 27 bases separated the two germline ends. TCRdb's table, derived via immunoSEQ multiplex PCR, lists solely in-frame clones and lacks some. The sample contains roughly 18,000 clones, approximately 90% of which appear only once. The TCR originated in a human donor in a cohort sampled during active COVID-19. Sequencing used peripheral blood. The chain combines TRBV6-1 with TRBJ2-7; possibly TRBD2 for D (5 bases). The CDR3: CASSGIRTTEGRRPYEQYF. CDR3 DNA: TGTGCCAGCAGTGGTATCCGGACGACCGAGGGAAGACGACCCTACGAGCAGTACTTC.